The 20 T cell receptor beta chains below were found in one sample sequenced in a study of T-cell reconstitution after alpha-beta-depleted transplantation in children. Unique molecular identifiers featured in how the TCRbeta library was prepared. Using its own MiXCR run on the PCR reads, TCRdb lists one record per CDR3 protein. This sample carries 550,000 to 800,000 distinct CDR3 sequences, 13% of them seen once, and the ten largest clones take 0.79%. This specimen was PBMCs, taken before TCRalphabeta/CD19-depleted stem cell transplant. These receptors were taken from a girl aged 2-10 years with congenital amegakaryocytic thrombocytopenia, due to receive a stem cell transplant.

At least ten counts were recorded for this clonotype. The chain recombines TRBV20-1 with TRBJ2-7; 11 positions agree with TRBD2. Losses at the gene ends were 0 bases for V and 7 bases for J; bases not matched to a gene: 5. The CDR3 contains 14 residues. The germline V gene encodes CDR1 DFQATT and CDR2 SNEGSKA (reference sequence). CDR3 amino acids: CSARDRVAGGEQYF. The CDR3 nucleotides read TGCAGTGCTAGAGATAGAGTAGCGGGAGGGGAGCAGTACTTC.

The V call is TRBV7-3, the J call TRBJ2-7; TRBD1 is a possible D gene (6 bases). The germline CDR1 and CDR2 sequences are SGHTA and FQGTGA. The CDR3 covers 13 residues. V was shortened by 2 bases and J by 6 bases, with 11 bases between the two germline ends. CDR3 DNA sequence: TGTGCCAGCAGCTTAGCAGGGGCGCGCGAGCAGTACTTC. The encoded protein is CASSLAGAREQYF.

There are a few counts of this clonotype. CDR3: CASSQGPNSGSNEQYF. The CDR3 coding sequence is TGTGCCAGCAGCCAAGGCCCTAATAGCGGGAGCAACGAGCAGTACTTC. The chain is built from TRBV3-1 and TRBJ2-7, with 9 bases aligning to TRBD2. The CDR3 loop spans 16 amino acids. J was trimmed by 5 bases and V by 1 base; bases with no gene match: 9. Germline V gene data show CDR1 as LGHDT and CDR2 as YNNKEL (reference sequence).

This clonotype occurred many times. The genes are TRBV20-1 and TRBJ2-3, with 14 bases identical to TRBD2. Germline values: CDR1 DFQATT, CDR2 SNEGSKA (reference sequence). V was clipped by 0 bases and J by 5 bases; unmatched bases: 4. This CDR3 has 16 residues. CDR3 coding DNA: TGCAGTGCTAGAGATGGGACTAGCGGGAGTGGAGATACGCAGTATTTT. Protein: CSARDGTSGSGDTQYF.

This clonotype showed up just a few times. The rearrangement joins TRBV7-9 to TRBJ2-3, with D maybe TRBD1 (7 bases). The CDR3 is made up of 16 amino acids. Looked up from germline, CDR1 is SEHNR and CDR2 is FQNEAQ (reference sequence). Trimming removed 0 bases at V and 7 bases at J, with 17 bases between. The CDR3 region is CASSLARRGRRNTQYF. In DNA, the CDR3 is TGTGCCAGCAGCTTAGCGCGGAGGGGGCGTCGAAATACGCAGTATTTT.

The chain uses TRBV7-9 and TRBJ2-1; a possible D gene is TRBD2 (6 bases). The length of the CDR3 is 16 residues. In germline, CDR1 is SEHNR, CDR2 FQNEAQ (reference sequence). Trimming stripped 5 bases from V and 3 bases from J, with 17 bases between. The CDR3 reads CASSAYRDLRYNEQFF. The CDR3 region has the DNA TGTGCCAGCAGCGCCTACCGGGACTTGCGCTACAATGAGCAGTTCTTC.

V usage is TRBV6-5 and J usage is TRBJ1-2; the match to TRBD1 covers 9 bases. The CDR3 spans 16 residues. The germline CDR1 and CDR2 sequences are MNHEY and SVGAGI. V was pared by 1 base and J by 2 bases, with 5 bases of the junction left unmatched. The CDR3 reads CASSYYGQGTNYGYTF. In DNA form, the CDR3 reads TGTGCCAGCAGTTACTATGGACAGGGGACCAACTATGGCTACACCTTC.

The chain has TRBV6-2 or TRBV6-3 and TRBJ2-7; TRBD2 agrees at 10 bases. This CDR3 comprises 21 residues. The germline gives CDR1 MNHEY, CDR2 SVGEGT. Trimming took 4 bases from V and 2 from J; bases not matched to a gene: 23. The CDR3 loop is CASSFSLDVLPDLAGAYEQYF. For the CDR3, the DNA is TGTGCCAGCAGTTTCTCCTTGGACGTACTCCCTGACCTAGCGGGGGCCTACGAGCAGTACTTC.

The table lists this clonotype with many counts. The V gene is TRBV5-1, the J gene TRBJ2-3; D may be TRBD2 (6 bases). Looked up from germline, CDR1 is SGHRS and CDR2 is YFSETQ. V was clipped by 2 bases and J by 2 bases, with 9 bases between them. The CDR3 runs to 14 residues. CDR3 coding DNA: TGCGCCAGCAGCTTCCTAGCGTTCACAGATACGCAGTATTTT. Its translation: CASSFLAFTDTQYF.

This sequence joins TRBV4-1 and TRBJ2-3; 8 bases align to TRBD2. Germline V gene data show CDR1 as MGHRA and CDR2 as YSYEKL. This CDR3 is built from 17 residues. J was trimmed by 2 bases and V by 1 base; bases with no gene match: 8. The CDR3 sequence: CASSQVGIAGFTDTQYF. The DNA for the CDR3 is TGCGCCAGCAGCCAAGTGGGGATAGCGGGATTCACAGATACGCAGTATTTT.

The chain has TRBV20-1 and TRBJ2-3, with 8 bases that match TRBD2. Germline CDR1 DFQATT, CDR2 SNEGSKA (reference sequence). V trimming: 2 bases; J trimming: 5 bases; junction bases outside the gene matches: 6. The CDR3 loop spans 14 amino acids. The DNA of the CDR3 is TGCAGTGCTAGAACGGCGGGAGGAGGAGATACGCAGTATTTT. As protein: CSARTAGGGDTQYF.

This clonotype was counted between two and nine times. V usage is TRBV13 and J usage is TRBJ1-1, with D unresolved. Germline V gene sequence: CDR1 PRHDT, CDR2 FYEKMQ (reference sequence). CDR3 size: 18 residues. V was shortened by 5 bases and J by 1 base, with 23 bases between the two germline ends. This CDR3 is CASSLTFRPEGANTEAFF. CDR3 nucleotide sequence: TGTGCCAGCAGCCTCACCTTTCGCCCGGAGGGAGCGAACACTGAAGCTTTCTTT.

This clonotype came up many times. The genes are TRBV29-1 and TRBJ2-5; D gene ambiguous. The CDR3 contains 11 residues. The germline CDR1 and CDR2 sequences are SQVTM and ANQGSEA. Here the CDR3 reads CTPLIQETQYF. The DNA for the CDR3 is TGCACCCCTTTGATCCAAGAGACCCAGTACTTC.

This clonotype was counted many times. CDR3 loop: CASSPGGIQSDNQPQHF. DNA for the CDR3: TGCGCCAGCAGCCCAGGGGGAATTCAGTCCGACAATCAGCCCCAGCATTTT. This chain joins TRBV5-1 and TRBJ1-5; TRBD1 agrees at 7 bases. J was trimmed by 3 bases and V by 4 bases; bases with no gene match: 13. This CDR3 spans 17 amino acids. Germline CDR1 reads SGHRS; CDR2 reads YFSETQ. Looking up the rest from reference TRBV5-1 and TRBJ1-5 gives the full variable domain: KAGVTQTPRYLIKTRGQQVTLSCSPISGHRSVSWYQQTPGQGLQFLFEYFSETQRNKGNFPGRFSGRQFSNSRSEMNVSTLELGDSALYLCASSPGGIQSDNQPQHFGDGTRLSIL.

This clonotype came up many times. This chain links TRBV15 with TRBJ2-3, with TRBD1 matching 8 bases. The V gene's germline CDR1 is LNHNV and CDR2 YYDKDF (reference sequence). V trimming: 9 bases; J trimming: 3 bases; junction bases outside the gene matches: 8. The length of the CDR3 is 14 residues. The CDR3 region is CATGQGQMTDTQYF. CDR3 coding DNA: TGTGCCACAGGACAGGGACAGATGACAGATACGCAGTATTTT.

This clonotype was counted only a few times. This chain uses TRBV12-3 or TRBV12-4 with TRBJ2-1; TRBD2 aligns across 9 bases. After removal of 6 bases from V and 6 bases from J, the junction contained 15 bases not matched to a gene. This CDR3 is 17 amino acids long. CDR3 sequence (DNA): TGTGCCAGCAGCCTCGCAGTAGCGGGAGATACGCTCAATGAGCAGTTCTTC. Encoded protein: CASSLAVAGDTLNEQFF.

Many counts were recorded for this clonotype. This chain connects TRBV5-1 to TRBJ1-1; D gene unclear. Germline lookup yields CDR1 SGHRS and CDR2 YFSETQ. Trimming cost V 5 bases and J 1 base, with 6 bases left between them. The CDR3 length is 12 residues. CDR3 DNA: TGCGCCAGCAGTCCAGAGAACACTGAAGCTTTCTTT. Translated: CASSPENTEAFF.

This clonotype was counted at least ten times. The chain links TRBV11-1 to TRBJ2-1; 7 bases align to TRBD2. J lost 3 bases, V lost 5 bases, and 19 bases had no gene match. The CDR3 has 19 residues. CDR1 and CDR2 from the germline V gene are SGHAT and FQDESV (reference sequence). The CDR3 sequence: CASSASYVVAGDYYNEQFF. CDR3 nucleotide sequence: TGTGCCAGCAGCGCCTCTTATGTAGTAGCGGGCGACTACTACAATGAGCAGTTCTTC.

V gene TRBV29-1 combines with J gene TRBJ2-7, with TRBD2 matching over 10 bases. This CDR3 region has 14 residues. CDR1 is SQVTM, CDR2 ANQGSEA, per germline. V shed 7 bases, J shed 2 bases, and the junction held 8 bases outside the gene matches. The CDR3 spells CSAVAGGQPYEQYF. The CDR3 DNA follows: TGCAGCGCTGTAGCGGGAGGCCAACCCTACGAGCAGTACTTC.

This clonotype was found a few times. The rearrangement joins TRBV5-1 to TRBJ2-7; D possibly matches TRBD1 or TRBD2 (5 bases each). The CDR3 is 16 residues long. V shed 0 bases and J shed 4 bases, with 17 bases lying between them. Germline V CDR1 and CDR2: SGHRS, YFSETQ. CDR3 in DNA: TGCGCCAGCAGCTTGGGTCCGGGACCGCCCCAATACGAGCAGTACTTC. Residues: CASSLGPGPPQYEQYF.